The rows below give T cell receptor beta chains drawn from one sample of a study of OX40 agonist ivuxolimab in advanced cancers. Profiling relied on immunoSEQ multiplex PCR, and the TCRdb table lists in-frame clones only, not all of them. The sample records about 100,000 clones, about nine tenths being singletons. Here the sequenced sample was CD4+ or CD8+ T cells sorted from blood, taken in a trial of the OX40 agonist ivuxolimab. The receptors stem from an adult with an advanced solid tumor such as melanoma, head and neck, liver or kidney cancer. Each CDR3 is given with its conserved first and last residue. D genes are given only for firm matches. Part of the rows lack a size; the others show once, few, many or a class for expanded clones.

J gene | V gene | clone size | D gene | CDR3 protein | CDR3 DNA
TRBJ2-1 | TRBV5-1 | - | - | CASSGNYNEQFF | TGCGCCAGCAGTGGAAACTACAATGAGCAGTTCTTC
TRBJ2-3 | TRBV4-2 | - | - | CASSQDNHGGRPDTQYF | TGTGCCAGCAGCCAAGATAATCATGGGGGGAGGCCAGATACGCAGTATTTT
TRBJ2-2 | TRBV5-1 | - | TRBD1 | CASTSQGQGGTGELFF | TGCGCCAGCACCTCCCAAGGACAGGGGGGCACCGGGGAGCTGTTTTTT
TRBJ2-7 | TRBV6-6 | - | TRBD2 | CASTPSGSYEQYF | TGTGCCAGCACCCCTAGCGGATCCTACGAGCAGTACTTC
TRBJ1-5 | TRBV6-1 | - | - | CASSEVRSNQPQHF | TGTGCCAGCAGTGAGGTTCGTAGCAATCAGCCCCAGCATTTT
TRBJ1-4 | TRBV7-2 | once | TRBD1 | CASSLVPTGGGEKLFF | TGTGCCAGCAGCTTAGTTCCAACAGGGGGCGGTGAAAAACTGTTTTTT
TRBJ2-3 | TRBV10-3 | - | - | CAILRGSATDTQYF | TGTGCCATTCTAAGGGGATCGGCCACAGATACGCAGTATTTT
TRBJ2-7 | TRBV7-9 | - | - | CASSLQVGEQYF | TGTGCCAGCAGCTTGCAGGTCGGGGAGCAGTACTTC
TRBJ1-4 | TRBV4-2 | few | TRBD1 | CASSAGGSGTENEKLFF | TGTGCCAGCAGTGCAGGTGGCTCCGGGACAGAAAATGAAAAACTGTTTTTT
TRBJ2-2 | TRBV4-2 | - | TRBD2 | CASRETGRASGELFF | TGTGCCAGCAGAGAGACCGGGAGGGCCAGCGGGGAGCTGTTTTTT
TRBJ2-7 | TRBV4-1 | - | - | CVSSQVPGTYEQYF | TGCGTCAGCAGCCAAGTTCCAGGGACCTACGAGCAGTACTTC
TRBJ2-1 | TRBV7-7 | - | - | CASSLGKTNHNEQFF | TGTGCCAGCAGCTTAGGAAAGACAAACCACAATGAGCAGTTCTTC
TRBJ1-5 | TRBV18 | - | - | CASSPTPALVQPQHF | TGTGCCAGCTCACCGACTCCCGCACTTGTTCAGCCCCAGCATTTT
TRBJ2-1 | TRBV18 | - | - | CASSPRQAQNNEQFF | TGTGCCAGCTCACCCCGACAGGCGCAGAACAATGAGCAGTTCTTC
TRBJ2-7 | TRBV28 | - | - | CASSPTGGGSYEQYF | TGTGCCAGCAGCCCAACAGGGGGGGGCTCCTACGAGCAGTACTTC
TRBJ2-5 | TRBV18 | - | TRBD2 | CASSRAGGIETQYF | TGTGCCAGCTCTCGAGCGGGAGGCATAGAGACCCAGTACTTC
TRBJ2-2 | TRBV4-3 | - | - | CASSHAISGGSGELFF | TGCGCCAGCAGCCACGCTATCTCGGGGGGCTCCGGGGAGCTGTTTTTT
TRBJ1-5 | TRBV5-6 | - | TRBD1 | CASSWGQGRTQPQHF | TGTGCCAGCAGCTGGGGACAGGGCCGAACTCAGCCCCAGCATTTT
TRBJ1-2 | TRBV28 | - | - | CASVTGTNYGYTF | TGTGCCAGCGTCACCGGGACTAACTATGGCTACACCTTC